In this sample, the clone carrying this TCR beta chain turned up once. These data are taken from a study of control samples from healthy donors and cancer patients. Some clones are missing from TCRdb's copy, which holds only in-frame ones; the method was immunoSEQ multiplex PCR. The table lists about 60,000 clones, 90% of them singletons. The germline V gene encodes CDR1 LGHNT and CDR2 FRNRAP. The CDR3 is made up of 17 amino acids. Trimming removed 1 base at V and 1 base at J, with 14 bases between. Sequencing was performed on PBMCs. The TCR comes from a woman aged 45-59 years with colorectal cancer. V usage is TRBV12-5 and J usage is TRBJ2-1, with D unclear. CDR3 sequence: CASGLAQLGVSYNEQFF. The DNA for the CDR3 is TGTGCTAGTGGTTTGGCCCAGCTCGGAGTGTCCTACAATGAGCAGTTCTTC.